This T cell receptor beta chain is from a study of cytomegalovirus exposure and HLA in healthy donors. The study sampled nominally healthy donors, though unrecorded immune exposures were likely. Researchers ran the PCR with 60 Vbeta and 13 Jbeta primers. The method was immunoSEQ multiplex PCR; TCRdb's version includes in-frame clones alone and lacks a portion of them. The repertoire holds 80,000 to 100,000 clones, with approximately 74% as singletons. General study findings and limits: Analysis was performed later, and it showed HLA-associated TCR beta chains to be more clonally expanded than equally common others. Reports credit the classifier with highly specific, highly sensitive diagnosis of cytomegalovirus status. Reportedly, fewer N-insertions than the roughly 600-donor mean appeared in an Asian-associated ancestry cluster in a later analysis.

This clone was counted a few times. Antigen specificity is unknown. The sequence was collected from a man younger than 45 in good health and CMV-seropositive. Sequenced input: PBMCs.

CDR3 protein: CASSGQDRGQNEQYF. CDR3 in DNA: TGTGCCAGCAGTGGCCAGGACAGGGGGCAAAACGAGCAGTACTTC. This rearrangement joins TRBV6-1 to TRBJ2-7; 11 bases match TRBD1. CDR3 length: 15 residues. The V segment lost 4 bases and the J segment 5 bases; nucleotides outside the gene matches: 7. Germline CDR1 reads MNHNS; CDR2 reads SASEGT.